Sequencing of this T cell receptor beta chain was carried out in a study of shared clonotypes between healthy human individuals. Remarks on this clone: The antigen remains unidentified.

Findings and limits, study-wide: Only a few donors were included, so the genetic and exposure-history diversity represented was limited.

Libraries were prepared by immunoSEQ multiplex PCR; TCRdb keeps only in-frame clonotypes and omits some of them. The data show some 2.4 million clones, with over 85% seen just once and about 0.38% held by the top ten. Source material: naive CD4+ T cells from PBMCs. The subset is: CD45RA+ positively selected. This clonotype originated in a man between 18 and 35 years old in good health. Some clones in this sample may be carry-over from other donors' samples.

The CDR3 nucleotides read TGCAGCGTAGCAAGCGCCAGCAAGAACACTGAAGCTTTCTTT. Amino acid sequence: CSVASASKNTEAFF. The V call is TRBV29-1, the J call TRBJ1-1, with D unresolved. Trimming cost V 6 bases and J 1 base, with 15 bases left between them. CDR1 is SQVTM, CDR2 ANQGSEA, per germline. The CDR3 spans 14 residues.